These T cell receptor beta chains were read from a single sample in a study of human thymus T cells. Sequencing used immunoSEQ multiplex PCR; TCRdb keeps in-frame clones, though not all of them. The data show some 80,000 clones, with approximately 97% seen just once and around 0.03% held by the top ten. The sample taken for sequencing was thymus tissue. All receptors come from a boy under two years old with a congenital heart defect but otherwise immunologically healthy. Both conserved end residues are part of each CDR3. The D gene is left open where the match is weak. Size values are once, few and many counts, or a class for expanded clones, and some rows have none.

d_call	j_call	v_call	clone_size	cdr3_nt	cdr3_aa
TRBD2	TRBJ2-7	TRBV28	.	TGTGCCAGCAGTCCAGGGGTCGCTAGCGGGGCTCCTGCCCACGAGCAGTACTTC	CASSPGVASGAPAHEQYF
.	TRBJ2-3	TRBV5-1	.	TGCGCCAGCAGATCTGGGGCGGCAGATACGCAGTATTTT	CASRSGAADTQYF
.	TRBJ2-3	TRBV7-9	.	TGTGCATACGGTACCCCGGTGGAGACAGATACGCAGTATTTT	CAYGTPVETDTQYF
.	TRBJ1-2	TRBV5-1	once	TGCGCCAGCAGCAAGCTACCCGGGAGGTGTGATGGCTACACCTTC	CASSKLPGRCDGYTF
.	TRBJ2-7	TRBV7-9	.	TGTGCCAGCAGCTTAGCTCATCGCTACGAGCAGTACTTC	CASSLAHRYEQYF
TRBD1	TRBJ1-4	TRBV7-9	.	TGTGCCAGCAGCGTACGACAGGGGCCACTGGGAGGGGAAAAACTGTTTTTT	CASSVRQGPLGGEKLFF
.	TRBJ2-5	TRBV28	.	TGTGCCAGCAGATGGGCAGTACCCGGCCAAGAGACCCAGTACTTC	CASRWAVPGQETQYF
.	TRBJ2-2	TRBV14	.	TGTGCCAGCAGGAAGGGCCCAAAACCTCGAACGAACACCGGGGAGCTGTTTTTT	CASRKGPKPRTNTGELFF
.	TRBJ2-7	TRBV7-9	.	TGTGCCAGCAGCACAGATGGACATATTCCTCACGACGAGCAGTACTTC	CASSTDGHIPHDEQYF
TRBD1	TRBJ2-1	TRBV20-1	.	TGCAGTACAGGGGGCGGACAGCAGTTCTTC	CSTGGGQQFF
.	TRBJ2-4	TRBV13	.	TGTGCCAGCAGCTTCAAAACCACACACCGGGGCTCGAAAAACATTCAGTACTTC	CASSFKTTHRGSKNIQYF
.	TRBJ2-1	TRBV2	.	TGTGCCAGCAGTGCGACCCCCTTATACAATGAGCAGTTCTTC	CASSATPLYNEQFF
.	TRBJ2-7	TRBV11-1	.	TGTGCCAGCAGCCCCCCGGAGAGAGAAACCTACGAGCAGTACTTC	CASSPPERETYEQYF
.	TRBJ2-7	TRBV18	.	TGTGCCAGCTCACCACCTCAAGTAACGGGACCCACTCACGAGCAGTACTTC	CASSPPQVTGPTHEQYF
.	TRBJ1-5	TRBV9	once	TGTGCCAGCAGCGCACGCTCAGATCAGCCCCAGCATTTT	CASSARSDQPQHF
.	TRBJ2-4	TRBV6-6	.	TGTGCCAGCGGGCCCAAAAACATTCAGTACTTC	CASGPKNIQYF
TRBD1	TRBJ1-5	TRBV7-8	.	TGTGCCAGCAGCTTATACCGAAACAGGGGGAAAAATCAGCCCCAGCATTTT	CASSLYRNRGKNQPQHF
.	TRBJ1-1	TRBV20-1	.	TGCAGTGCTGCAGATACAGCGCAAGCTTTCTTT	CSAADTAQAFF
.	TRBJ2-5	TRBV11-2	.	TGTGCCAGCAGCTTCGTGTCGGGAGCTGAGGAGACCCAGTACTTC	CASSFVSGAEETQYF
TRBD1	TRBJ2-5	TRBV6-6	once	TGTGCCAGCAGTTACCCCCAGGGGGAAGAGACCCAGTACTTC	CASSYPQGEETQYF
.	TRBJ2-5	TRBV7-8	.	TGTGCCAGCAGCTTAGATCCCCTCGCCGGGACCCTCCAAGAGACCCAGTACTTC	CASSLDPLAGTLQETQYF
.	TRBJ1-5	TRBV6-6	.	TGTGCCAGCAGCGCGCAGGGAAGCAATCAGCCCCAGCATTTT	CASSAQGSNQPQHF
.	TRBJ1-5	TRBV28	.	TGTGCCAGCAGTTTAGGGGCGTACAGACTAATAATGAAGCCCCAGCATTTT	CASSLGAYRLIMKPQHF
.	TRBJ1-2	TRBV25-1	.	TGTGCCAGCAGACCACGAGTGGGAGGGGGGTCTAACTATGGCTACACCTTC	CASRPRVGGGSNYGYTF
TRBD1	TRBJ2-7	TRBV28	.	TGTGCCAGCAGTCCACAGACAGGGTACTCCTACGAGCAGTACTTC	CASSPQTGYSYEQYF
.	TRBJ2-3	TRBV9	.	TGTGCCAGCAGCGTAGGGAGTAGCGTGCCAGATACGCAGTATTTT	CASSVGSSVPDTQYF
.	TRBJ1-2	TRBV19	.	TGTGCCAGTAGTAGTTTCCTCCGGGTCCTCTATGGCTACACCTTC	CASSSFLRVLYGYTF
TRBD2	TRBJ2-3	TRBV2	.	TGTGCCAGCAGTCCCCCGGGACTAGCGGGAACAGATACGCAGTATTTT	CASSPPGLAGTDTQYF
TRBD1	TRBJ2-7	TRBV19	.	TGTGCCAGTAGAACAGGGGGGAACGAGCAGTACTTC	CASRTGGNEQYF
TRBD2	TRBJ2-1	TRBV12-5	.	TGTGCTAGTGGTTTGGCCGGGACTAGCGGGAAAAATGAGCAGTTCTTC	CASGLAGTSGKNEQFF
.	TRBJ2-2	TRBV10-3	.	TGTGCCAGTTGCAGGGGGGCAGGCACCGGGGAGCTGTTTTTT	CASCRGAGTGELFF
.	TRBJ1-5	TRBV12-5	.	TGTGCTAGTGGTTTGGTACGGGGTCGGGGGGCAGCACTCAATCAGCCCCAGCATTTT	CASGLVRGRGAALNQPQHF
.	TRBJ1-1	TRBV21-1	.	TGTGCCAGCAGCAGAACAGGGACGGGAGCTTTCTTT	CASSRTGTGAFF
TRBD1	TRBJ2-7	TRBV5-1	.	TGCGCCAGCAGCTGTCCCCCGGGACAGGGTGGATACGAGCAGTACTTC	CASSCPPGQGGYEQYF
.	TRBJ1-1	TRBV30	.	TGTGCCTGGAGTGTAGATTACCCGACGGCGAACACTGAAGCTTTCTTT	CAWSVDYPTANTEAFF
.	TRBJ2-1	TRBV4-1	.	TGCGCCAGCAGCCAAGGTTTAAGGGGAAAAACCTACAATGAGCAGTTCTTC	CASSQGLRGKTYNEQFF
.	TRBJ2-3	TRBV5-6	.	TGTGCCAGCAGCTTTCCTAGCGGCAGGGGCGATACGCAGTATTTT	CASSFPSGRGDTQYF
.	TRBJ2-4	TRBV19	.	TGTGCCAGTAGTCTATTCGACCGTTCTAACATTCAGTACTTC	CASSLFDRSNIQYF
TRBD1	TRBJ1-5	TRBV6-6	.	TGTGCCAGCAGTTTCCCTTCAGACAGGGGTGAACAGCCCCAGCATTTT	CASSFPSDRGEQPQHF
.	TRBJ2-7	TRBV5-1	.	TGCGCCAGCAGCTTGGGAGGGTATCCCGGGCAGAGGGACGACGAGCAGTACTTC	CASSLGGYPGQRDDEQYF
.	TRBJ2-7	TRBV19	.	TGTGCCAGTAGTCTACGATCCTCCGGGGCGAGCTCCTACGAGCAGTACTTC	CASSLRSSGASSYEQYF
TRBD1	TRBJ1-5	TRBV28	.	TGTGCCAGCAGTTTAACGTGGGAAAGACAGGGTCAAAATCAGCCCCAGCATTTT	CASSLTWERQGQNQPQHF
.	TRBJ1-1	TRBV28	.	TGTGCCAGCAGCCTTAGTGTTCCGAACACTGAAGCTTTCTTT	CASSLSVPNTEAFF
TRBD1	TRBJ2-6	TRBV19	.	TGTGCCAGTAGTATAACCCGGGACAGGGAAGAAGTGTATGGGGCCAACGTCCTGACTTTC	CASSITRDREEVYGANVLTF
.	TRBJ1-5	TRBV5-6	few	TGTGCCAGCAGCCGGTGGAGTCAGCCCCAGCATTTT	CASSRWSQPQHF
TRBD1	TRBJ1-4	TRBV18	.	TGTGCCAGCTCACCAGTATCGGACAGGGGGTCGGGAAAACTGTTTTTT	CASSPVSDRGSGKLFF
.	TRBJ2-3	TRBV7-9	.	TGTGCCAGCAGCACAGATACGCAGTATTTT	CASSTDTQYF
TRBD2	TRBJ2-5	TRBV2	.	TGTGCCAGCAGTGAAGCCGCGACTAGCGGGGTTCAAGAGACCCAGTACTTC	CASSEAATSGVQETQYF
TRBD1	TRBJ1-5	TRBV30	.	TGTGCCTGGAGTGTCGCTAGGACAGGTATGAATCAGCCCCAGCATTTT	CAWSVARTGMNQPQHF